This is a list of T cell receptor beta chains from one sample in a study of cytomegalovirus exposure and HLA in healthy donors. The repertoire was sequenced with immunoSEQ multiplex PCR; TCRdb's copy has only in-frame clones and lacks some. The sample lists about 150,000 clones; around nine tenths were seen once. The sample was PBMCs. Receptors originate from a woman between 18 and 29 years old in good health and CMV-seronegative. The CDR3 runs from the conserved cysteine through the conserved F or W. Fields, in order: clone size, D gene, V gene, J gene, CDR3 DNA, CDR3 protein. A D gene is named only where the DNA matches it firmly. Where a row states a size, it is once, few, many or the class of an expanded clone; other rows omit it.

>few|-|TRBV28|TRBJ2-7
TGTGCCAGCAGGCCAGGAAGGGGGTGGTCCTACGAGCAGTACTTC
CASRPGRGWSYEQYF
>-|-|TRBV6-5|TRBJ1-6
TGTGCCAGCAGTTACTCGGTTCCGGGTTCACCCCTCCACTTT
CASSYSVPGSPLHF
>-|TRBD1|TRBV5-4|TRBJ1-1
TGTGCCAGCAGCCCGGCGGGGACAGCAAAGAACACTGAAGCTTTCTTT
CASSPAGTAKNTEAFF
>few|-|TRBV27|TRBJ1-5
TGTGCCAGCAGTTTAATAGGGGCTAGTCAGCCCCAGCATTTT
CASSLIGASQPQHF
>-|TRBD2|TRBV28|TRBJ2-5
TGTGCCAGCAGTTTATCTACTAGCGGGTTAGAGGAGACCCAGTACTTC
CASSLSTSGLEETQYF
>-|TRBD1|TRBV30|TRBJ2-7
TGTGCCTGGAGTGTAGGGGGGACAGGCCTCTACGAGCAGTACTTC
CAWSVGGTGLYEQYF
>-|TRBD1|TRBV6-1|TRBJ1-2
TGTGCCAGCAGTGCGGGACAGGGGGCTTGGGGCTACACCTTC
CASSAGQGAWGYTF
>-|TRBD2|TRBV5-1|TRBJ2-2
TGCGCCAGCTCTAGCGGGAGTGGGACCGGGGAGCTGTTTTTT
CASSSGSGTGELFF
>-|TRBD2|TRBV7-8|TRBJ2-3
TGTGCCAGCAGCTCCTCGGGGGGGGAGGCAGATACGCAGTATTTT
CASSSSGGEADTQYF
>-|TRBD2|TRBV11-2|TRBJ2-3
TGTGCCAGCAGCTTCCCTTGGGGAGCGGGGACAGATACGCAGTATTTT
CASSFPWGAGTDTQYF
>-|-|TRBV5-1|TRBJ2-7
TGCGCCAGCAGCCCTGGCGACCGGGGAGGCTCCTACGAGCAGTACTTC
CASSPGDRGGSYEQYF
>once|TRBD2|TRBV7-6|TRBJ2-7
TGTGCCAGCAGCTCCCGACTAGCGGGAGGCGCCTACGAGCAGTACTTC
CASSSRLAGGAYEQYF
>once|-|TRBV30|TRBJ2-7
TGTGCCTGGAGTGTCGGGGATCTCTACGAGCAGTACTTC
CAWSVGDLYEQYF
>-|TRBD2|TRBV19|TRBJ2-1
TGTGCCAGTAAACTAGCGGGGAACAATGAGCAGTTCTTC
CASKLAGNNEQFF
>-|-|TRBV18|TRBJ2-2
TGTGCCAGCTCACCAGTCCTCGGGGAGCTGTTTTTT
CASSPVLGELFF
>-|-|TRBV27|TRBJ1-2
TGTGCCAGCAGTTTATCGGCGGGGTATGGCTACACCTTC
CASSLSAGYGYTF